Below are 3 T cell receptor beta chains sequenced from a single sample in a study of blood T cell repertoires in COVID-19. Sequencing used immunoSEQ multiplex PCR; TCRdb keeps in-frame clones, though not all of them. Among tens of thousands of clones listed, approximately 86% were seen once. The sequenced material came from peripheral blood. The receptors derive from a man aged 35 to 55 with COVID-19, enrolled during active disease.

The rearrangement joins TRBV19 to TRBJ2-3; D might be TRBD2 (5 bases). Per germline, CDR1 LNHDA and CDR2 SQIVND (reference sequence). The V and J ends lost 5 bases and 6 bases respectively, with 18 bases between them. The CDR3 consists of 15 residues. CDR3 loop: CASSQYSSTGDTQYF. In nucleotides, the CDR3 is TGTGCCAGTAGTCAATACTCCTCAACGGGGGATACGCAGTATTTT. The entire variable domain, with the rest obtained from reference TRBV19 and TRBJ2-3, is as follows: DGGITQSPKYLFRKEGQNVTLSCEQNLNHDAMYWYRQDPGQGLRLIYYSQIVNDFQKGDIAEGYSVSREKKESFPLTVTSAQKNPTAFYLCASSQYSSTGDTQYFGPGTRLTVL.

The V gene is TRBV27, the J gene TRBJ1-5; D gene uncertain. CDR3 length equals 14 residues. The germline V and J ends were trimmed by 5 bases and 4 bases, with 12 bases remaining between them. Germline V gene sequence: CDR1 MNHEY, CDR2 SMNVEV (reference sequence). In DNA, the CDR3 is TGTGCCAGCAGTACCGGCGGGAGGAATCAGCCCCAGCATTTT. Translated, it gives CASSTGGRNQPQHF.

CDR3 sequence (DNA): TGTGCCAGCAGTGAATTGTTTGGGGGGGTTACCTACAATGAGCAGTTCTTC. Amino acid sequence: CASSELFGGVTYNEQFF. The chain uses TRBV6-1 and TRBJ2-1; 7 bases map to TRBD2. The germline V gene has CDR1 MNHNS and CDR2 SASEGT. The CDR3 covers 17 residues. J was trimmed by 2 bases and V by 2 bases; bases with no gene match: 9.